The 29 T cell receptor beta chains below come from one sample, sequenced in a study of metastatic and nonmetastatic thyroid tumors. There were no patients who had received any treatment before thyroid surgery. MiXCR re-clonotyped the PCR reads for TCRdb. The table lists around 23,000 clones, 20% to 25% of them singletons. Sequenced: blood. The receptors were gathered from a male donor with papillary thyroid cancer or a benign thyroid nodule (not recorded which). Some clones in this sample may be carry-over from other donors' samples.

This clone was counted at least ten times. V gene TRBV27 combines with J gene TRBJ1-4; D not resolved. V lost 5 bases and J lost 2, with 9 bases in between. Germline loops: CDR1 MNHEY, CDR2 SMNVEV (reference sequence). The CDR3 totals 14 residues. The CDR3 DNA follows: TGTGCCAGCAGTCATTTACAGACTAATGAAAAACTGTTTTTT. It encodes CASSHLQTNEKLFF. The complete variable domain, with remaining parts taken from reference TRBV27 and TRBJ1-4, reads EAQVTQNPRYLITVTGKKLTVTCSQNMNHEYMSWYRQDPGLGLRQIYYSMNVEVTDKGDVPEGYKVSRKEKRNFPLILESPSPNQTSLYFCASSHLQTNEKLFFGSGTQLSVL.

This clone was recorded many times. The V call is TRBV29-1, the J call TRBJ1-1, with D uncertain. Germline loops: CDR1 SQVTM, CDR2 ANQGSEA. The CDR3 runs to 10 residues. V lost 4 bases and J 5 bases, leaving 5 bases between the germline ends. The CDR3 nucleotides are TGCAGCGTTGGGCGGACTGAAGCTTTCTTT. It codes for CSVGRTEAFF.

This clone was observed many times. This chain joins TRBV28 and TRBJ2-7; tentatively, D is TRBD1 (5 bases). V was cut by 0 bases and J by 4 bases, with 16 bases left in between. Germline loops: CDR1 MDHEN, CDR2 SYDVKM. The CDR3 runs 16 residues. This CDR3 reads CASSLWSSQGQYEQYF. The CDR3 region has the DNA TGTGCCAGCAGTTTATGGTCGAGTCAGGGTCAATACGAGCAGTACTTC.

This clone was detected many times. The CDR3 reads CAWSQRAYEQFF. CDR3 in DNA: TGTGCCTGGAGTCAGCGGGCTTATGAGCAGTTCTTC. The V gene is TRBV30, the J gene TRBJ2-1; D is perhaps TRBD2 (6 bases). The germline CDR1 and CDR2 sequences are GTSNPN and SVGIG (reference sequence). Trimming removed 2 bases at V and 8 bases at J, with 10 bases between. The CDR3 contains 12 residues.

This chain links TRBV18 with TRBJ2-1, with D unresolved. Between the trimmed V and J ends, which lost 3 bases and 8 bases, there was a span of 11 bases. This CDR3 has 13 amino acids. Germline V lookup: CDR1 KGHSH, CDR2 LQKENI. CDR3 sequence: CASSPSQSDEQFF. The CDR3, as DNA: TGTGCCAGCTCACCTTCCCAAAGCGATGAGCAGTTCTTC.

There are a few counts of this clone. The chain couples TRBV14 to TRBJ2-2; D gene unclear. This CDR3 is 14 amino acids long. Germline V CDR1 and CDR2: SGHDN, FVKESK. V was clipped by 0 bases and J by 8 bases, with 10 bases between them. Here the CDR3 DNA reads TGTGCCAGCAGCCAAGATGGGGTGGCGGGGGAGCTGTTTTTT. Translated, it gives CASSQDGVAGELFF.

This clone was counted ten times or more. V and J are TRBV4-2 and TRBJ2-7; 8 nucleotides agree with TRBD1. This CDR3 has 16 residues. CDR1 is LGHNA, CDR2 YNFKEQ, per germline. Trimming at V came to 4 bases and at J to 3 bases, leaving 11 bases not matched to a gene. The CDR3 DNA follows: TGTGCCAGCAGCCTCCCCTCCGGGACAGGCAACTACGAGCAGTACTTC. Translation gives CASSLPSGTGNYEQYF.

About this clone itself: A much larger clone lies one base from this, so it may be a read error. This rearrangement joins TRBV10-3 to TRBJ2-5; D might be TRBD2 (6 bases). In germline, CDR1 is ENHRY, CDR2 SYGVKD. This CDR3 is 13 amino acids long. Deletions cut 6 bases from V and 4 bases from J, with 12 bases between. CDR3 bases: TGTGCCATCAGCCCTAGCGCTGTAGAGACCCAGTACTTC. Amino acid sequence: CAISPSAVETQYF.

In its sample, this clone was seen many times. V gene TRBV7-8 combines with J gene TRBJ2-2; 7 bases are a match to TRBD1. The CDR3 runs 15 residues. From germline, CDR1 is SGHVS and CDR2 FQNEAQ. V trimming: 5 bases; J trimming: 3 bases; junction bases outside the gene matches: 6. The CDR3 DNA is TGTGCCAGCAGCACGACAGGGCACGACACCGGGGAGCTGTTTTTT. This gives the protein CASSTTGHDTGELFF.

This clone occurred many times. V gene TRBV20-1 combines with J gene TRBJ2-5, with D unresolved. CDR3 length: 14 residues. Germline lookup yields CDR1 DFQATT and CDR2 SNEGSKA (reference sequence). Trimming removed 0 bases from V and 7 bases from J, with 15 bases in between. The CDR3 here is CSARDSSLRGTQYF. The CDR3 bases are TGCAGTGCTAGAGACTCCTCCCTTCGCGGGACCCAGTACTTC.

This clone was detected ten times or more. The chain carries TRBV7-9 and TRBJ2-1, with TRBD2 identical over 7 bases. The trim removed 4 bases at V and 15 bases at J, leaving 6 bases unmatched. The germline V gene has CDR1 SEHNR and CDR2 FQNEAQ (reference sequence). The CDR3 runs to 11 residues. Here the CDR3 reads CASSSLAEGFF. DNA of the CDR3: TGTGCCAGCAGCTCGCTAGCGGAGGGGTTCTTC.

This clone was observed at least ten times. This chain's CDR3 is CATRPGANYNSPLHF. DNA of the CDR3: TGTGCCACCAGACCAGGGGCCAACTATAATTCACCCCTCCACTTT. The rearrangement uses TRBV15 and TRBJ1-6; maybe TRBD1 (6 bases). The CDR3 sequence is 15 residues long. Germline V gives CDR1 LNHNV, CDR2 YYDKDF (reference sequence). Trimming took 6 bases from V and 3 from J, leaving 12 bases between them.

This clone was seen many times. The rearrangement joins TRBV5-1 to TRBJ1-4, with unresolved D. The germline V gene encodes CDR1 SGHRS and CDR2 YFSETQ. This CDR3 has 12 amino acids. Between the trimmed V and J ends, which lost 4 bases and 8 bases, there was a span of 9 bases. The CDR3 nucleotides are TGCGCCAGCAGCCTGCGTCCGGAAAAACTGTTTTTT. Amino acid sequence: CASSLRPEKLFF.

In its sample, this clone was seen many times. The CDR3: CAISGFSARDSSYEQYF. The DNA for the CDR3 is TGTGCCATCAGTGGGTTCAGCGCGAGGGACAGCTCCTACGAGCAGTACTTC. This chain connects TRBV10-3 to TRBJ2-7; 7 bases are shared with TRBD1. CDR3 size: 17 residues. The V segment lost 4 bases and the J segment 0 bases; nucleotides outside the gene matches: 12. Germline V lookup: CDR1 ENHRY, CDR2 SYGVKD.

In its sample, this clone was seen many times. The chain is built from TRBV6-1 and TRBJ2-7, with D perhaps matching TRBD1 (5 bases). CDR1 and CDR2 from the germline V gene are MNHNS and SASEGT. V lost 8 bases to trimming and J lost 3 bases, with 11 bases between them. CDR3 length: 12 amino acids. The DNA for the CDR3 is TGTGCCAGCCGCGGACAAAGCTACGAGCAGTACTTC. This gives the protein CASRGQSYEQYF.

This clone was observed at least ten times. The chain links TRBV2 to TRBJ1-1; D may be TRBD1 (6 bases). V was trimmed by 6 bases and J by 11 bases, leaving 25 bases between them. The CDR3 is 15 amino acids. CDR1 is SNHLY, CDR2 FYNNEI, per germline. The CDR3 spells CASSDSTWDTKKAFF. CDR3 in DNA: TGTGCCAGCAGCGATTCAACGTGGGACACAAAAAAGGCTTTCTTT. Complete variable domain (other parts from reference TRBV2 and TRBJ1-1): EPEVTQTPSHQVTQMGQEVILRCVPISNHLYFYWYRQILGQKVEFLVSFYNNEISEKSEIFDDQFSVERPDGSNFTLKIRSTKLEDSAMYFCASSDSTWDTKKAFFGQGTRLTVV.

This clone was seen ten or more times. Other DNA sequences in this specimen translate into the identical CDR3. This chain joins TRBV25-1 and TRBJ1-4; D is unclear. Trimming removed 6 bases at V and 4 bases at J, with 3 bases between. From germline, CDR1 is MGHDK and CDR2 SYGVNS. CDR3 length: 11 residues. CDR3 region: CASRDNEKLFF. CDR3 nucleotide sequence: TGTGCCAGCAGAGATAATGAAAAACTGTTTTTT.

The chain couples TRBV7-9 to TRBJ2-1, with D perhaps matching TRBD1 (6 bases). V gave up 9 bases and J gave up 13 bases, with 25 bases separating them. This CDR3 spans 14 amino acids. Germline V gives CDR1 SEHNR, CDR2 FQNEAQ (reference sequence). CDR3 in DNA: TGTGCCAGTGAGGGAACAGGGCCTTACAATTATCAGTTCTTC. Translated: CASEGTGPYNYQFF.

For this clone: This may stem from a read error, because a much larger clone lies one nucleotide away. The chain uses TRBV9 and TRBJ2-5; D remains unclear. The germline V gene encodes CDR1 SGDLS and CDR2 YYNGEE. The CDR3 runs to 13 residues. The CDR3: CANSVGQKETQYF. The CDR3 DNA reads TGTGCCAACAGCGTAGGCCAGAAAGAGACCCAGTACTTC.

This clone showed up many times. V gene TRBV19 combines with J gene TRBJ1-1; 7 nucleotides agree with TRBD1. The CDR3 contains 16 residues. V was pared by 0 bases and J by 1 base, with 5 bases of the junction left unmatched. Germline values: CDR1 LNHDA, CDR2 SQIVND (reference sequence). The CDR3 coding sequence is TGTGCCAGTAGTATAGATCCGGACAGGAAGAACACTGAAGCTTTCTTT. Translation: CASSIDPDRKNTEAFF.

Details on this clone: A much larger clone lies a single base off, so this may be a read error. V usage is TRBV14 and J usage is TRBJ1-1; D is unresolved. This CDR3 spans 14 amino acids. The germline gives CDR1 SGHDN, CDR2 FVKESK. The CDR3 loop reads CASSHSLRTTEAFF. In DNA form, the CDR3 reads TGTGCCAGTAGCCACAGTTTGCGGACCACTGAAGCTTTCTTT. The whole variable domain, remainder taken from reference TRBV14 and TRBJ1-1, is EAGVTQFPSHSVIEKGQTVTLRCDPISGHDNLYWYRRVMGKEIKFLLHFVKESKQDESGMPNNRFLAERTGGTYSTLKVQPAELEDSGVYFCASSHSLRTTEAFFGQGTRLTVV.

In the case of this clone: A junction boundary mismatches the germline segment, possibly from a read error. V gene TRBV11-3 combines with J gene TRBJ1-6, with D possibly being TRBD1 (6 bases). Germline CDR1 reads SGHNT; CDR2 reads YENEEA. CDR3 length: 13 amino acids. CDR3 bases: TGTGCCAGGAGTTCTACAGGGAATTCACGCCTCCTCTTT. This gives the protein CARSSTGNSRLLF.

The chain is built from TRBV2 and TRBJ1-5, with D possibly TRBD1 on 5 matching bases. Trimming took 6 bases from V and 15 from J, leaving 24 bases between them. The CDR3 is 14 amino acids. Per germline, CDR1 SNHLY and CDR2 FYNNEI. CDR3 protein: CASRAGTTDQPLHF. The CDR3 bases are TGTGCCAGCAGAGCCGGGACGACCGATCAGCCGCTGCATTTT. The full variable domain, completed using reference TRBV2 and TRBJ1-5, is EPEVTQTPSHQVTQMGQEVILRCVPISNHLYFYWYRQILGQKVEFLVSFYNNEISEKSEIFDDQFSVERPDGSNFTLKIRSTKLEDSAMYFCASRAGTTDQPLHFGDGTRLSIL.

The V and J genes are TRBV28 and TRBJ2-7; a weak D match, TRBD1 (6 bases). CDR3 size: 14 residues. With 6 bases removed from V and 5 bases from J, the gap between germline ends came to 17 bases. Germline CDR1 is MDHEN and CDR2 is SYDVKM. Here the CDR3 DNA reads TGTGCCAGCAGCTCTCTCGCAGGGGTGAACGAGCAGTACTTC. This translates into CASSSLAGVNEQYF.

The V gene is TRBV6-1, the J gene TRBJ1-5; D gene ambiguous. Germline V gives CDR1 MNHNS, CDR2 SASEGT. Trimming stripped 6 bases from V and 10 bases from J, with 13 bases between. The CDR3 has 12 amino acids. Here the CDR3 reads CASRTHQGPQHF. Here the CDR3 DNA reads TGTGCCAGCAGGACGCATCAAGGCCCCCAGCATTTT.

Regarding this clone: A junction boundary mismatches the germline segment, possibly from a read error. The chain is built from TRBV9 and TRBJ2-3, with D maybe TRBD1 (6 bases). Germline values: CDR1 SGDLS, CDR2 YYNGEE. This CDR3 comprises 14 residues. This CDR3 reads CASSVDRLEDTHSF. The CDR3 DNA follows: TGTGCCAGCAGCGTTGACAGGCTGGAAGATACGCACTCTTTT.

This chain connects TRBV19 to TRBJ2-6; D is uncertain. CDR1 is LNHDA, CDR2 SQIVND, per germline (reference sequence). V lost 5 bases to trimming and J lost 0 bases, with 5 bases between them. The CDR3 has 14 amino acids. The CDR3 nucleotides read TGTGCCAGTAGTCCGAGCTCTGGGGCCAACGTCCTGACTTTC. Its translation is CASSPSSGANVLTF.

This clone was seen many times. The chain employs TRBV27 and TRBJ2-3; D is unclear. The CDR3 totals 16 residues. V was shortened by 3 bases and J by 2 bases, with 15 bases between the two germline ends. Germline CDR1 and CDR2: MNHEY and SMNVEV (reference sequence). CDR3 sequence (DNA): TGTGCCAGCAGTTTTGGCCGTGGTCCTCCCACAGATACGCAGTATTTT. Protein: CASSFGRGPPTDTQYF.

Notes on this clone: The junction and the germline gene differ at one end; a read error may be behind it. The CDR3 DNA reads TGTGCCAGCAGTGATAGCGGCACCGGGGAGCTGATTTTT. Translated: CASSDSGTGELIF. The chain has TRBV6-4 and TRBJ2-2, with D maybe TRBD2 (6 bases). The CDR3 is 13 residues long. Germline CDR1 is MRHNA and CDR2 is SNTAGT.